Listed below are T cell receptor beta chains from one sample, sequenced in a study of T cell repertoires in cytomegalovirus infection. One entry per CDR3 protein results from TCRdb running MiXCR on the reads. The sample has approximately 990,000 distinct CDR3 sequences; around 30% are singletons. The antigens for these receptors are not known. The starting material was cultured CD8+ T cells from PBMCs, obtained from culture after CMV antigen stimulation. These receptors were obtained from a human donor in good health (CMV status not recorded). Some clones in this sample may be carry-over from other donors' samples. The conserved cysteine and the conserved F or W are not part of the CDR3 here. The order of the fields is CDR3 protein, D gene, V gene. The D gene is left open where the match is weak.

CDR3aa: ASSLVPGGYEQY
d_gene: TRBD2
v_gene: TRBV12-3/TRBV12-4

CDR3aa: ASSQEQRGGLEQY
d_gene: TRBD2
v_gene: TRBV4-2

CDR3aa: ASSYSSFRGPSGDTQY
d_gene: TRBD1
v_gene: TRBV6-5

CDR3aa: ASSFTRVGGADTEAF
d_gene: -
v_gene: TRBV7-9

CDR3aa: ASSYPDGKLF
d_gene: -
v_gene: TRBV6-5

CDR3aa: ASSPQTGTTDEQF
d_gene: TRBD1
v_gene: TRBV4-1

CDR3aa: AIFGGQSYNEQF
d_gene: -
v_gene: TRBV2

CDR3aa: AAREEGNYGYT
d_gene: -
v_gene: TRBV19

CDR3aa: ASSPYQQGHGELF
d_gene: -
v_gene: TRBV6-1

CDR3aa: ASSLTGAGYT
d_gene: TRBD1
v_gene: TRBV27

CDR3aa: ASSQMVVGLDTQY
d_gene: -
v_gene: TRBV4-1

CDR3aa: ASSYGTDSYEQY
d_gene: TRBD1
v_gene: TRBV7-8

CDR3aa: ASSNPSRDAALWETQY
d_gene: -
v_gene: TRBV7-9

CDR3aa: ASSQEARMNTEAF
d_gene: -
v_gene: TRBV4-2

CDR3aa: ASSRTGITGELF
d_gene: TRBD1
v_gene: TRBV12-3/TRBV12-4

CDR3aa: ASSFRKGENEQF
d_gene: -
v_gene: TRBV7-6

CDR3aa: ASSQDVGRAEAF
d_gene: -
v_gene: TRBV4-3

CDR3aa: ASSGGHPSQETQY
d_gene: TRBD1
v_gene: TRBV7-9

CDR3aa: ASSSEQRQETRY
d_gene: -
v_gene: TRBV7-4

CDR3aa: ASIVYQETQY
d_gene: -
v_gene: TRBV2

CDR3aa: ASSHAGFANTGELF
d_gene: -
v_gene: TRBV7-7

CDR3aa: ASSPGAGVSTDTQY
d_gene: TRBD2
v_gene: TRBV5-6

CDR3aa: ASSWGTNSPLH
d_gene: -
v_gene: TRBV7-9

CDR3aa: ASSVFQGSEQF
d_gene: -
v_gene: TRBV27

CDR3aa: ASSDSGQGLYGYT
d_gene: -
v_gene: TRBV6-4

CDR3aa: ASSWDRGGETQY
d_gene: TRBD1
v_gene: TRBV6-6

CDR3aa: ASSLAQGGPMNTEAF
d_gene: -
v_gene: TRBV7-9

CDR3aa: ASSPVKGLTEKLF
d_gene: -
v_gene: TRBV7-9

CDR3aa: ASSQAGGRETESF
d_gene: TRBD1
v_gene: TRBV4-2

CDR3aa: ASSPPTKETQY
d_gene: -
v_gene: TRBV11-2

CDR3aa: ASSWGGGGAVNEQF
d_gene: -
v_gene: TRBV6-6

CDR3aa: ASSFGQVLGLNYGYT
d_gene: TRBD1
v_gene: TRBV2

CDR3aa: VEGGSGNTIY
d_gene: -
v_gene: TRBV7-9

CDR3aa: ASSSQEGLGTEAF
d_gene: -
v_gene: TRBV7-9

CDR3aa: ASSSRGTPSYEQY
d_gene: -
v_gene: TRBV13